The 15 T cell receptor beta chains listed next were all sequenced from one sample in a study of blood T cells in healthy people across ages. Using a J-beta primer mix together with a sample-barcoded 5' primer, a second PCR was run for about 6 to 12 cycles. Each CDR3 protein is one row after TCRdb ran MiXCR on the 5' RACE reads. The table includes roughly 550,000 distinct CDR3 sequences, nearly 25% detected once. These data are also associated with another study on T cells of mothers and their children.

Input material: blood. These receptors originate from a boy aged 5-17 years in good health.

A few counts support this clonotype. CDR3 DNA: TGTGCCAGCAGCCAAGATAGGGAGCGGGGGTACCACAATGAGCAGTTCTTC. Translating it yields CASSQDRERGYHNEQFF. V and J are TRBV4-2 and TRBJ2-1; 8 bases are a match to TRBD2. Germline V gene lookup returns CDR1 LGHNA and CDR2 YNFKEQ. The J segment lost 5 bases and the V segment lost 0 bases, leaving 9 bases of the junction unmatched. The CDR3 loop spans 17 amino acids.

CDR3 bases: TGCGCCAGCAGCTTGGTTGCAGGGCAATATGGCTACACCTTC. It translates to CASSLVAGQYGYTF. This chain joins TRBV5-1 and TRBJ1-2, with D maybe TRBD1 (5 bases). Germline V CDR1 and CDR2: SGHRS, YFSETQ. Trimming left V 0 bases short and J 5 bases short, with 11 bases between. This CDR3 has 14 amino acids.

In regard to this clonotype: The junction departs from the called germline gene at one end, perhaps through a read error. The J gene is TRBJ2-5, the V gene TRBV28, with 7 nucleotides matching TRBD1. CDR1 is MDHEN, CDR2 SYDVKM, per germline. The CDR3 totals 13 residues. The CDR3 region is CASSLWTGETQYF. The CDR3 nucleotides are TGTGCCAGCAGCTTATGGACAGGAGAGACCCAGTACTTC.

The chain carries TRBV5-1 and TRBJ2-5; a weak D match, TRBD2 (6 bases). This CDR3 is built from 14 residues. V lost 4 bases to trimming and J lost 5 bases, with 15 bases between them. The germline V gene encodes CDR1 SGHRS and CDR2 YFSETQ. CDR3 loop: CASSGALALETQYF. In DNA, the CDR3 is TGCGCCAGCAGCGGTGCCCTAGCGTTGGAGACCCAGTACTTC.

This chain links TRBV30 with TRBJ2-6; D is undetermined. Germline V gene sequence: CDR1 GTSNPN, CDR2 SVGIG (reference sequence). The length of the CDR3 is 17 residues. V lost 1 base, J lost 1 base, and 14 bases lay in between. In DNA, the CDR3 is TGTGCCTGGAGTGAGGACCCTGACCCTTCTGGGGCCAACGTCCTGACTTTC. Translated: CAWSEDPDPSGANVLTF.

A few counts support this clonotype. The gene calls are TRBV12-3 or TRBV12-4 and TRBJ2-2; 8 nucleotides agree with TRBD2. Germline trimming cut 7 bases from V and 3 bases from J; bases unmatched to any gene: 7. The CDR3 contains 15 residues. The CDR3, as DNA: TGTGCCAGCACCATGGGACTAGTGGACACCGGGGAGCTGTTTTTT. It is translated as CASTMGLVDTGELFF.

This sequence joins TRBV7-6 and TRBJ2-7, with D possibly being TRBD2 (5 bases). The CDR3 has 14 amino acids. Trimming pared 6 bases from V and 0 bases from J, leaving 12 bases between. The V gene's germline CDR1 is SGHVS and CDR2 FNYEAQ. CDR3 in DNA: TGTGCCAGCAGTAGGACGGGAAACTCCTACGAGCAGTACTTC. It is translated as CASSRTGNSYEQYF.

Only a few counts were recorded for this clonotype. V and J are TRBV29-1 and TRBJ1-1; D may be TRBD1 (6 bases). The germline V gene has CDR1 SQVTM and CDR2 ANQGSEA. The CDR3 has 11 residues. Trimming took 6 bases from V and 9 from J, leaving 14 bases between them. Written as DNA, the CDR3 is TGCAGCGTACCCTGGGGGCCTAAAGCTTTCTTT. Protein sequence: CSVPWGPKAFF.

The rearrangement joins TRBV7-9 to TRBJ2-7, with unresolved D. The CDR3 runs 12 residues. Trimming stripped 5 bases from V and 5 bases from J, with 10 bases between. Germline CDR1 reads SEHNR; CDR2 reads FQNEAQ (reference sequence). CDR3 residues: CASSPTANEQYF. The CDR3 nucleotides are TGTGCCAGCAGCCCAACAGCTAACGAGCAGTACTTC.

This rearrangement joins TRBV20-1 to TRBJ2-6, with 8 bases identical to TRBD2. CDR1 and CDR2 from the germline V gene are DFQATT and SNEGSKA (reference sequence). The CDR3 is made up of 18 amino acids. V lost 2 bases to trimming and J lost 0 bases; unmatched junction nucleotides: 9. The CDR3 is CSARLKAGARSGANVLTF. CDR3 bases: TGCAGTGCTAGACTCAAAGCGGGAGCCCGCTCTGGGGCCAACGTCCTGACTTTC.

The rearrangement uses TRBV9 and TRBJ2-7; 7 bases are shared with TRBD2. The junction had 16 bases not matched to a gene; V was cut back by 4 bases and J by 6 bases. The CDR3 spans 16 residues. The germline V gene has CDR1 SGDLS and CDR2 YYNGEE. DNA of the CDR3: TGTGCCAGCAGCTTGATGCGGGAGTCCCTCGCGGGCGAGCAGTACTTC. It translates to CASSLMRESLAGEQYF.

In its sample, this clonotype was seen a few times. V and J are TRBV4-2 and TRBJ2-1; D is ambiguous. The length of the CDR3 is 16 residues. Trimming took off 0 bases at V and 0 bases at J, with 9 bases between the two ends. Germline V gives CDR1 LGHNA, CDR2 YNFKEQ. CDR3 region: CASSQDGTSSYNEQFF. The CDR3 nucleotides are TGTGCCAGCAGCCAAGATGGTACCAGCTCCTACAATGAGCAGTTCTTC.

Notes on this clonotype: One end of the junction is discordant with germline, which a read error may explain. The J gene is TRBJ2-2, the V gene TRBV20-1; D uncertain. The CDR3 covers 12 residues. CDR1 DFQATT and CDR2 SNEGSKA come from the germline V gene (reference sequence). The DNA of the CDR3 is TGCAGTACACAAGTCAACACCCGGGAGCTGTTTTTT. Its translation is CSTQVNTRELFF.

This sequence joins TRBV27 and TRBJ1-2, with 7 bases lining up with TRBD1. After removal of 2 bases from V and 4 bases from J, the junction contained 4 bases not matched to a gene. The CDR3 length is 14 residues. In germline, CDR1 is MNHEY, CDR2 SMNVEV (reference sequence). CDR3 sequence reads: CASSLQGVSYGYTF. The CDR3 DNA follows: TGTGCCAGCAGTTTACAGGGGGTCAGCTATGGCTACACCTTC.

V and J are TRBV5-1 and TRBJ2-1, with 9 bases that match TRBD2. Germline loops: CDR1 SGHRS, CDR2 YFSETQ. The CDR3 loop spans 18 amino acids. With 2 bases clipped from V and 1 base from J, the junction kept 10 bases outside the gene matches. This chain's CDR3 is CASSLGAGGRRSYNEQFF. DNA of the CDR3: TGCGCCAGCAGCTTAGGAGCGGGGGGCCGGAGGTCCTACAATGAGCAGTTCTTC.